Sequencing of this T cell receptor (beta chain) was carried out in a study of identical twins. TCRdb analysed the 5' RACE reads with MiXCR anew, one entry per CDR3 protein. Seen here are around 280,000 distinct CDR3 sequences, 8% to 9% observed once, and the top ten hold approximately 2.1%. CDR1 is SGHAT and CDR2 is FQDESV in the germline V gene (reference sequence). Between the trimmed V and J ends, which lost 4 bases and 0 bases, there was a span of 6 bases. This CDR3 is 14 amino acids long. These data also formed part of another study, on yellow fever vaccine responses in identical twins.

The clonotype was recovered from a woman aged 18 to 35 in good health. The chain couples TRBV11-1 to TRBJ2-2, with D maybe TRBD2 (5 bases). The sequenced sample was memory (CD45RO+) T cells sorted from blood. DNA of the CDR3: TGTGCCAGCAGCTGGACTCCGAACACCGGGGAGCTGTTTTTT. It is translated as CASSWTPNTGELFF.